This T cell receptor beta chain came from a study of TIL therapy for anti-PD-1-resistant metastatic lung cancer. From germline, CDR1 is MNHNS and CDR2 SASEGT. The CDR3 length is 15 residues. V dropped 6 bases and J dropped 6 bases, with 21 bases sitting between them. The immunoSEQ assay was v3. TCRdb keeps only in-frame clones here, not all; method: immunoSEQ multiplex PCR. The profile shows under 70,000 clones, 70% to 75% of them singletons. Time point in this sample: pre-treatment sample, taken before nivolumab and TIL therapy. The source of this sequence is a person aged 25-85 years with non-small cell lung cancer. The chain uses TRBV6-1 and TRBJ2-7, with a weak D call TRBD2 (6 bases). Sequencing used blood, obtained at baseline. The CDR3 coding sequence is TGTGCCAGCAGCCTGACTAGTTTGCGAGAGTCCGAGCAGTACTTC. Encoded protein: CASSLTSLRESEQYF.